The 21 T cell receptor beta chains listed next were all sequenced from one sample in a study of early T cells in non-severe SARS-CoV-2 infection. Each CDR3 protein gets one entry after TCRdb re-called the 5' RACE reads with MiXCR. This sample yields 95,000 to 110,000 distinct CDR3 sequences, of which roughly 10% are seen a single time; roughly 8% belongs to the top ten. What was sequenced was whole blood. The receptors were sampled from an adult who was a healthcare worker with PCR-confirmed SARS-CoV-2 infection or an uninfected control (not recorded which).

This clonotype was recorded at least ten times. The CDR3 region has the DNA TGTGCCAGCAGTTTATTGTTTTCACCCCTCCACTTT. Protein product: CASSLLFSPLHF. The chain recombines TRBV12-3 or TRBV12-4 with TRBJ1-6; D is unclear. The CDR3 is made up of 12 amino acids. Deletions cut 2 bases from V and 9 bases from J, with 5 bases between.

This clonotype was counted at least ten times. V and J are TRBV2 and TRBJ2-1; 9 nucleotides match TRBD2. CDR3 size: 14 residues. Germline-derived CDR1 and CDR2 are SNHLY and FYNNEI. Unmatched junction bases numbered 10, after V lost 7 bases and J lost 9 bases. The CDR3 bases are TGTGCCAGCAAAGCGGGAGGTACTAGGGGTGAGCAGTTCTTC. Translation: CASKAGGTRGEQFF.

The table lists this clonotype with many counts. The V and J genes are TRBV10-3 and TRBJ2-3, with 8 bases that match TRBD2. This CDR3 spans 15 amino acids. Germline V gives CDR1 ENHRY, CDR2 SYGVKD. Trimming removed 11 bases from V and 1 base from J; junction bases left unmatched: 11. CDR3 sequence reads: CAARELAGRTDTQYF. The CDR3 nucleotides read TGTGCCGCCCGAGAGTTAGCGGGGCGCACAGATACGCAGTATTTT.

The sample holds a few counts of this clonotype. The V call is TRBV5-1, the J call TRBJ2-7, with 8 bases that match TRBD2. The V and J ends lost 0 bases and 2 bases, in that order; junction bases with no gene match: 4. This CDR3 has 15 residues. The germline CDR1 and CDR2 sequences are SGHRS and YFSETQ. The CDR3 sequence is CASSLGVAGTYEQYF. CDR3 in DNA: TGCGCCAGCAGCTTGGGAGTAGCGGGAACCTACGAGCAGTACTTC.

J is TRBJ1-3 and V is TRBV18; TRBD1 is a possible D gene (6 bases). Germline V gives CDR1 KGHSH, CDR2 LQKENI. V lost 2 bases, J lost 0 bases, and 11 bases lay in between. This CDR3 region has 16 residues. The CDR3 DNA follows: TGTGCCAGCTCACCAACCCGGACAGCCTCTGGAAACACCATATATTTT. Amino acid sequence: CASSPTRTASGNTIYF.

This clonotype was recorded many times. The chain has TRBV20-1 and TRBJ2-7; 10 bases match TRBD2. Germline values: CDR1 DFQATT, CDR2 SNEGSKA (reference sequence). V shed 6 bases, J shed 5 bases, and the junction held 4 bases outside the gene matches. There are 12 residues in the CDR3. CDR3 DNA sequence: TGCAGTGCAGGACTAGCGGAGAACGAGCAGTACTTC. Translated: CSAGLAENEQYF.

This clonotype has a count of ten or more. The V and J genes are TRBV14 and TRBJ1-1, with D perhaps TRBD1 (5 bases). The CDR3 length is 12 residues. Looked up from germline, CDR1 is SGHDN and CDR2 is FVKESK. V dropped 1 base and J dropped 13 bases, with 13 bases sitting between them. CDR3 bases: TGTGCCAGCAGCCAAGTGACAGCGAAGCTTTTCTTT. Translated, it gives CASSQVTAKLFF.

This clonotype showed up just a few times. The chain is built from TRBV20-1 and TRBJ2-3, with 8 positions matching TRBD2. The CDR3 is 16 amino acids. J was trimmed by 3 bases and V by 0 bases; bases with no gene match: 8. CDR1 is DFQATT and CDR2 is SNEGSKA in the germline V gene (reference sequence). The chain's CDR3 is CSARDPSGSRTDTQYF. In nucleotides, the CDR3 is TGCAGTGCTAGAGACCCCAGCGGGAGCCGGACAGATACGCAGTATTTT.

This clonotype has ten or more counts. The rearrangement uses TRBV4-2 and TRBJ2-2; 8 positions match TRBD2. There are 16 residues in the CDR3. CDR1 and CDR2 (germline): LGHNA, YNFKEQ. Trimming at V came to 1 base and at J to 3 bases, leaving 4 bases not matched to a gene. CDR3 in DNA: TGTGCCAGCAGCCAAGGCGAGGGACTAGACACCGGGGAGCTGTTTTTT. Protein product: CASSQGEGLDTGELFF.

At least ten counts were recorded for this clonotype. The CDR3 loop is CASSLRWDTEAFF. The DNA for the CDR3 is TGCGCCAGCAGCTTGCGATGGGACACTGAAGCTTTCTTT. The rearrangement links TRBV5-1 to TRBJ1-1; D is undetermined. The germline CDR1 and CDR2 sequences are SGHRS and YFSETQ. V lost 1 base to trimming and J lost 3 bases, with 7 bases between them. CDR3 size: 13 residues.

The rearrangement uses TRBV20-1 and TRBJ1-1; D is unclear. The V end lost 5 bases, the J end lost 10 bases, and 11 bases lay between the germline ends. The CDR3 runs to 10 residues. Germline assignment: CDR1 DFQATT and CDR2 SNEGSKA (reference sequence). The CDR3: CSAPSARAFF. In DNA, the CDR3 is TGCAGTGCTCCTTCGGCGAGAGCTTTCTTT.

CDR3 DNA: TGTGCCAGTTCCCCGGGGGTCCATCAGCCCCAGCATTTT. This encodes CASSPGVHQPQHF. The V gene is TRBV19, the J gene TRBJ1-5, with D possibly matching TRBD1 (5 bases). V gave up 8 bases and J gave up 5 bases, with 13 bases separating them. Germline-derived CDR1 and CDR2 are LNHDA and SQIVND (reference sequence). The CDR3 sequence is 13 residues long.

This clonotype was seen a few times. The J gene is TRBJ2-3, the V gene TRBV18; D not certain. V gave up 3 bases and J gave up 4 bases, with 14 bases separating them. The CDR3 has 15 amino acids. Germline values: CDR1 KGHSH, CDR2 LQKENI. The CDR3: CASSPRTVGADTQYF. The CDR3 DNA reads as TGTGCCAGCTCACCTCGAACTGTTGGGGCAGATACGCAGTATTTT.

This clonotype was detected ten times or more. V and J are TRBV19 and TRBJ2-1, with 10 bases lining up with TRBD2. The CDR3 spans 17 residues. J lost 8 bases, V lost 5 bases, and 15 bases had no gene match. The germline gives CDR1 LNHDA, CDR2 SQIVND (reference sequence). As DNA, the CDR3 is TGTGCCAGTAGTGCCCTCGCCGCTAGCGGGGGACGGGATGAGCAGTTCTTC. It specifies CASSALAASGGRDEQFF.

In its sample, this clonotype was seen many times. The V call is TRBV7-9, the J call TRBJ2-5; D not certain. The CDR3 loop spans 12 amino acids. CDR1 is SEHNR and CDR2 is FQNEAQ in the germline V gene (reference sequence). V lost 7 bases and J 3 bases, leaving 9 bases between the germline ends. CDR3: CASTGEKETQYF. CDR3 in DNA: TGTGCCAGCACGGGCGAGAAAGAGACCCAGTACTTC.

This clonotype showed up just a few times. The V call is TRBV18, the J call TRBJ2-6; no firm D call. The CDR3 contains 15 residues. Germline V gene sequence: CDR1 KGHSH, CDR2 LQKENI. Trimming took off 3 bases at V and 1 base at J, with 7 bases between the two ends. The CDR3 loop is CASSPPVSGANVLTF. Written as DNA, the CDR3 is TGTGCCAGCTCACCCCCCGTTTCTGGGGCCAACGTCCTGACTTTC.

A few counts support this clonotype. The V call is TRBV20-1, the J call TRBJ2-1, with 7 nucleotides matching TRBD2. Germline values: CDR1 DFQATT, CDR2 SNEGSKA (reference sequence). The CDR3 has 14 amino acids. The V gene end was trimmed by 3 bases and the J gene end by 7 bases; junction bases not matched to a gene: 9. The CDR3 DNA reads TGCAGTGCTAGCGGAGGGAGGGCCGGTAATGAGCAGTTCTTC. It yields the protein CSASGGRAGNEQFF.

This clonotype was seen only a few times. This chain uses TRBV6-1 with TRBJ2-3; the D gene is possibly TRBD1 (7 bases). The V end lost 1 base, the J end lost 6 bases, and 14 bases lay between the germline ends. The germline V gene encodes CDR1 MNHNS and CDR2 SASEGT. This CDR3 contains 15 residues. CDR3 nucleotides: TGTGCCAGCAGTGAAGACCCGGCAGGGGGGGATACGCAGTATTTT. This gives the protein CASSEDPAGGDTQYF.

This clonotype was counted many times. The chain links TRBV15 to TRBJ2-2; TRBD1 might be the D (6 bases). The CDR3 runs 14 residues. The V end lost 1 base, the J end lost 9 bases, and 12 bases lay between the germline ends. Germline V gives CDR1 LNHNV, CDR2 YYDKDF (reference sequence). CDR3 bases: TGTGCCACCAGCAGAGTAGGACAGCACCGGGAGCTGTTTTTT. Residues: CATSRVGQHRELFF.

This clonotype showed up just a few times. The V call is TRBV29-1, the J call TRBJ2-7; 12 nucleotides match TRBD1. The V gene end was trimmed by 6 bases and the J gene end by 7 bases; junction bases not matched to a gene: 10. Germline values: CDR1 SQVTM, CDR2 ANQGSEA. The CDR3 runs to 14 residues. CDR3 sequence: CSVRKGQGAREQYF. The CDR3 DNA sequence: TGCAGCGTACGAAAGGGACAGGGGGCGCGAGAGCAGTACTTC.

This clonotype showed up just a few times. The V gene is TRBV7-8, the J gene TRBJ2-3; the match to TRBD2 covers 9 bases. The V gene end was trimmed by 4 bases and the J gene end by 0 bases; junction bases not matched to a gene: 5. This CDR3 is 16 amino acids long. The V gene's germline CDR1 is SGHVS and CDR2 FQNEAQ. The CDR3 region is CASSSQLAGSTDTQYF. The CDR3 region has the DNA TGTGCCAGCAGCTCCCAACTAGCGGGTAGCACAGATACGCAGTATTTT.